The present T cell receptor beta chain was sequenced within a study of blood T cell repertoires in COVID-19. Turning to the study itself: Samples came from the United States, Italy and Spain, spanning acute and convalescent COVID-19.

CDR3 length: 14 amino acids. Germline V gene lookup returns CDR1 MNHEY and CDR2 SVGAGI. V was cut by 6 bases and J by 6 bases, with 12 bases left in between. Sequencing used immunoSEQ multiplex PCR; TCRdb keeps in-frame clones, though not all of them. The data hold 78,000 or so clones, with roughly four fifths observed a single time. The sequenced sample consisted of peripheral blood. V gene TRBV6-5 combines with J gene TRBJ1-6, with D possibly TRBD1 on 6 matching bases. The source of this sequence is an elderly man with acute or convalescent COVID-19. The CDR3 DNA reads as TGTGCCAGCAGCAAGGACAGTCCTAATTCACCCCTCCACTTT. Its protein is CASSKDSPNSPLHF.